The rows below give T cell receptor beta chains drawn from one sample of a study of T cell repertoires in cytomegalovirus infection. Each CDR3 protein gets one entry after TCRdb re-called the reads with MiXCR. The data show some 900,000 distinct CDR3 sequences, 32% seen once. For these receptors, no antigen is known. The sample consisted of cultured CD8+ T cells from PBMCs, taken from culture after CMV antigen stimulation. Receptors were obtained from a human donor in good health (CMV status not recorded). Some clones in this sample may be carry-over from other donors' samples. Both conserved end residues are part of each CDR3. Fields, in order: CDR3 length, V gene, J gene, CDR3 protein.

CDR3 length: 18
V gene: TRBV7-2
J gene: TRBJ2-1
CDR3 protein: CASSLGGWGGASNNEQFF

CDR3 length: 13
V gene: TRBV12-3/TRBV12-4
J gene: TRBJ1-2
CDR3 protein: CASSLALIYGYTF

CDR3 length: 12
V gene: TRBV6-1
J gene: TRBJ1-2
CDR3 protein: CASSEGRYGYTF

CDR3 length: 15
V gene: TRBV27
J gene: TRBJ2-3
CDR3 protein: CASSFDSFGTDTQYF

CDR3 length: 14
V gene: TRBV7-2
J gene: TRBJ1-1
CDR3 protein: CASSFTGVGTEAFF

CDR3 length: 13
V gene: TRBV7-2
J gene: TRBJ2-2
CDR3 protein: CASNVPGSGELFF

CDR3 length: 16
V gene: TRBV7-6
J gene: TRBJ2-1
CDR3 protein: CASSPEPGGPYNGQFF

CDR3 length: 14
V gene: TRBV6-5
J gene: TRBJ1-2
CDR3 protein: CASRTTTGFTGYTF

CDR3 length: 13
V gene: TRBV12-3/TRBV12-4
J gene: TRBJ1-1
CDR3 protein: CASSFKGNTEAFF

CDR3 length: 14
V gene: TRBV7-6
J gene: TRBJ2-3
CDR3 protein: CASMSGGALDTQYF

CDR3 length: 17
V gene: TRBV2
J gene: TRBJ2-3
CDR3 protein: CASDRSTGAKTTDTQYF

CDR3 length: 12
V gene: TRBV7-9
J gene: TRBJ2-7
CDR3 protein: CASSTDGYEQYF

CDR3 length: 15
V gene: TRBV29-1
J gene: TRBJ2-5
CDR3 protein: CSVEDWDTRAETQYF

CDR3 length: 15
V gene: TRBV7-6
J gene: TRBJ2-5
CDR3 protein: CASSSKEQGGETQYF

CDR3 length: 14
V gene: TRBV5-4
J gene: TRBJ1-3
CDR3 protein: CASSLNLRKDTIYF

CDR3 length: 13
V gene: TRBV3-1
J gene: TRBJ2-7
CDR3 protein: CASSLSSGNEQYF

CDR3 length: 15
V gene: TRBV9
J gene: TRBJ2-3
CDR3 protein: CASSVWGAEADTQYF

CDR3 length: 15
V gene: TRBV7-9
J gene: TRBJ1-4
CDR3 protein: CASGSTARTNEKLFF

CDR3 length: 18
V gene: TRBV7-9
J gene: TRBJ1-2
CDR3 protein: CASSSTDPEGALNYGYTF

CDR3 length: 13
V gene: TRBV12-3/TRBV12-4
J gene: TRBJ2-7
CDR3 protein: CASSLGREGEQYF

CDR3 length: 15
V gene: TRBV27
J gene: TRBJ2-1
CDR3 protein: CASSFEPLDYNEQFF

CDR3 length: 16
V gene: TRBV15
J gene: TRBJ1-5
CDR3 protein: CATSRVKPRVNQPQHF

CDR3 length: 15
V gene: TRBV7-9
J gene: TRBJ1-2
CDR3 protein: CASSPIGDTKYGYTF

CDR3 length: 16
V gene: TRBV7-6
J gene: TRBJ2-3
CDR3 protein: CASSYGTSGVLDTQYF

CDR3 length: 12
V gene: TRBV7-2
J gene: TRBJ2-4
CDR3 protein: CASSLTDRIQYF

CDR3 length: 15
V gene: TRBV7-9
J gene: TRBJ2-3
CDR3 protein: CASSPVSGMIDTQYF

CDR3 length: 13
V gene: TRBV27
J gene: TRBJ1-2
CDR3 protein: CASSRTDLYGYTF

CDR3 length: 16
V gene: TRBV4-2
J gene: TRBJ2-7
CDR3 protein: CASSQVSPGSSYEQYF

CDR3 length: 16
V gene: TRBV5-5
J gene: TRBJ1-2
CDR3 protein: CASSLGEWTGKYGYTF

CDR3 length: 14
V gene: TRBV2
J gene: TRBJ1-1
CDR3 protein: CASSYRASDAEAFF

CDR3 length: 15
V gene: TRBV13
J gene: TRBJ1-2
CDR3 protein: CASSIHTRGGYGYTF

CDR3 length: 15
V gene: TRBV9
J gene: TRBJ2-1
CDR3 protein: CASSVGDWTYNEQFF

CDR3 length: 11
V gene: TRBV20-1
J gene: TRBJ2-1
CDR3 protein: CSASSNNEQFF

CDR3 length: 15
V gene: TRBV6-6
J gene: TRBJ1-1
CDR3 protein: CASSYSPGEYTEAFF